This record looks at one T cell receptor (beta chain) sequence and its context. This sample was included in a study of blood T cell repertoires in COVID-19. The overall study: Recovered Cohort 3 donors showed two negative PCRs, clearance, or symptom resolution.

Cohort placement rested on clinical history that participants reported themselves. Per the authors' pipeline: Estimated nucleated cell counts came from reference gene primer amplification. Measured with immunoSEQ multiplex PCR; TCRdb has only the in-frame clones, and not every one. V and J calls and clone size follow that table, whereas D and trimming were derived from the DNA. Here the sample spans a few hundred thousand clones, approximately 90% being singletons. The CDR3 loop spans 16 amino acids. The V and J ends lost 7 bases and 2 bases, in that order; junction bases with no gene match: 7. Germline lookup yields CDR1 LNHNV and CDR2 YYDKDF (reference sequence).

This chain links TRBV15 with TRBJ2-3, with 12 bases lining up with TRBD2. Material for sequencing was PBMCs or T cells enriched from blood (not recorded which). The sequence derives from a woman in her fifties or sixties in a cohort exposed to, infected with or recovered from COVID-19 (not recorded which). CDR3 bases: TGTGCCACCACTAGCGGGAGGGCCGGTGACACAGATACGCAGTATTTT. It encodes CATTSGRAGDTDTQYF.